This T cell receptor (beta chain) was identified in a study of control samples from healthy donors and cancer patients. This CDR3 region has 13 residues. Germline V gene sequence: CDR1 MNHEY, CDR2 SMNVEV (reference sequence). Trimming pared 3 bases from V and 5 bases from J, leaving 8 bases between. Sequencing used immunoSEQ multiplex PCR; TCRdb keeps in-frame clones, though not all of them. The data contain tens of thousands of clones, about 88% of them singletons. J is TRBJ2-1 and V is TRBV27; TRBD2 might be the D (6 bases). This sequence was found in a woman between 45 and 60 years old in good health. The source material was blood. CDR3 in amino acids: CASSLGRNNEQFF. CDR3 bases: TGTGCCAGCAGTTTGGGGAGGAACAATGAGCAGTTCTTC.